This TCR beta chain was sequenced in a study of CD8 T cells in ankylosing spondylitis. Using its own MiXCR run on the 5' RACE reads, TCRdb lists one record per CDR3 protein. The table shows about 220,000 distinct CDR3 sequences, with around 24% occurring only once. This clonotype was detected ten times or more. Trimming took off 4 bases at V and 5 bases at J, with 8 bases between the two ends. Germline-derived CDR1 and CDR2 are SQVTM and ANQGSEA. The CDR3 extends over 11 amino acids. This rearrangement joins TRBV29-1 to TRBJ2-5, with D possibly matching TRBD1 (5 bases). This TCR came from a male donor with ankylosing spondylitis or in good health (not recorded which). Sequences were obtained from blood, either unsorted or a sorted T cell fraction (not recorded which). The CDR3 DNA reads TGCAGCGTTGGGAAGGGGGAGACCCAGTACTTC. Translation gives CSVGKGETQYF.